This note documents a single TCR beta chain sequence. Its matching antigen is unknown. This CDR3 region has 15 residues. Germline loops: CDR1 SQVTM, CDR2 ANQGSEA. Trimming pared 1 base from V and 5 bases from J, leaving 14 bases between. These data belong to a study of cytomegalovirus exposure and HLA in healthy donors. Study observations and caveats: An apparent linkage of common viral pathogens to several of the most significant clusters emerged in a later analysis. Among CMV-associated TCR beta chains, most appeared HLA-restricted in a later analysis. The presence/absence work took it that sequencing depth was about the same across donors.

PCR was performed using 60 Vbeta and 13 Jbeta primers. Assay used: immunoSEQ multiplex PCR; TCRdb lists only in-frame clones, some missing. Of about 190,000 clones listed, around four fifths are singletons. The specimen sequenced was PBMCs. This TCR came from a man in his forties in good health and CMV-seropositive. V gene TRBV29-1 combines with J gene TRBJ2-2, with D possibly TRBD2 on 5 matching bases. DNA of the CDR3: TGCAGCGTTGAAGGTCCTTTCAGAGGGACCGGGGAGCTGTTTTTT. Protein sequence: CSVEGPFRGTGELFF.